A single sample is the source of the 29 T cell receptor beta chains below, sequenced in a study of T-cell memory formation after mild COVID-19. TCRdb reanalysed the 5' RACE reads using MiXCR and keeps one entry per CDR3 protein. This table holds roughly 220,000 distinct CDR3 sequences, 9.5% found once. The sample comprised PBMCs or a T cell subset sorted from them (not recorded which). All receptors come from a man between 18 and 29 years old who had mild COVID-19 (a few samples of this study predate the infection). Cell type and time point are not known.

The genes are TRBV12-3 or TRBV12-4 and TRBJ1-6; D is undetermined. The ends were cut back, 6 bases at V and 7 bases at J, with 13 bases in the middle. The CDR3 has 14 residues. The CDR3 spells CASSRALGNSPLHF. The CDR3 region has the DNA TGTGCCAGCAGCCGGGCATTGGGAAATTCACCCCTCCACTTT.

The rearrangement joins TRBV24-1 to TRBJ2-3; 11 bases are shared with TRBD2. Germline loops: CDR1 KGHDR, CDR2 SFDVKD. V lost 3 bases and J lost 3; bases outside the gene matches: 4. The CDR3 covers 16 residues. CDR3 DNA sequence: TGTGCCACCAGTGATACTAGCGGGAGAGGGACAGATACGCAGTATTTT. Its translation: CATSDTSGRGTDTQYF.

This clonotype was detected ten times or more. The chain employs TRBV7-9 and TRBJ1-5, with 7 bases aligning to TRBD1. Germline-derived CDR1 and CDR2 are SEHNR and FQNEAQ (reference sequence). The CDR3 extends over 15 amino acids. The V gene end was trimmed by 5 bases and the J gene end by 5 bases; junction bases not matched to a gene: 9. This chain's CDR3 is CASSPGGQVDQPQHF. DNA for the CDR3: TGTGCCAGCAGCCCGGGAGGACAGGTAGATCAGCCCCAGCATTTT.

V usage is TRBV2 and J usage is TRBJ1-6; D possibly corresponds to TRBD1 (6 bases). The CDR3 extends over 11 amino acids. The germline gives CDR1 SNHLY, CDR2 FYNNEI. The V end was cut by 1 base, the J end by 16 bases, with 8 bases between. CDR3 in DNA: TGTGCCAGCAGTGAAGACAGGGCTCTCCACTTT. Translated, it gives CASSEDRALHF.

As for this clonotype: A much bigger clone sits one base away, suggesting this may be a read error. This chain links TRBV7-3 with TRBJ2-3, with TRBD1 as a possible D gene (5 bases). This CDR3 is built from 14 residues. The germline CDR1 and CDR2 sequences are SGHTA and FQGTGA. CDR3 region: CVSSRAGLPDTQYF. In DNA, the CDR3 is TGTGTCAGCAGCCGGGCAGGGCTCCCAGATACGCAGTATTTT.

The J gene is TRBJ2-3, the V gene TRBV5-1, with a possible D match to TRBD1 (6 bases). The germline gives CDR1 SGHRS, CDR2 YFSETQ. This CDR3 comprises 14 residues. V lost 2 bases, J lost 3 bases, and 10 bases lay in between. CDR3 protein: CASSFWGQTDTQYF. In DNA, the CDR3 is TGCGCCAGCAGCTTTTGGGGGCAGACAGATACGCAGTATTTT.

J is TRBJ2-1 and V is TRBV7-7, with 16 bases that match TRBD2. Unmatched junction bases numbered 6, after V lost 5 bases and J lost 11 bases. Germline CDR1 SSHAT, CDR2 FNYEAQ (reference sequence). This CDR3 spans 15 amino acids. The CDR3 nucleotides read TGTGCCAGCAGCCCAGGGACTAGCGGGGGGGTGAAGCAGTTCTTC. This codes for CASSPGTSGGVKQFF.

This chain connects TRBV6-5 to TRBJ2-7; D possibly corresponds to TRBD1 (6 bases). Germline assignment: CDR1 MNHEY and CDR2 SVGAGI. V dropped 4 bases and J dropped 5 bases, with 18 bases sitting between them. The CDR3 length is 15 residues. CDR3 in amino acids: CASSFRYRVHHEQYF. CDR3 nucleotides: TGTGCCAGCAGTTTTCGGTACAGGGTGCACCACGAGCAGTACTTC.

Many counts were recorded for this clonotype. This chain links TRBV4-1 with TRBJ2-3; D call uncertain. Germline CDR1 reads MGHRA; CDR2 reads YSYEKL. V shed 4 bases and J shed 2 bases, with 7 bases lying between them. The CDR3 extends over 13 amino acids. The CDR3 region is CASSPLFTDTQYF. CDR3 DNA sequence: TGCGCCAGCAGCCCCTTGTTCACAGATACGCAGTATTTT.

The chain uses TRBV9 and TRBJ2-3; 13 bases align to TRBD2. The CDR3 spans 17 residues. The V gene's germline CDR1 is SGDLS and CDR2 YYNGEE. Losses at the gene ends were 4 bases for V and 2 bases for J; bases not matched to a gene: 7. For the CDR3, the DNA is TGTGCCAGCAGCCCTGGGACTAGCGGGGTTTTCACAGATACGCAGTATTTT. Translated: CASSPGTSGVFTDTQYF.

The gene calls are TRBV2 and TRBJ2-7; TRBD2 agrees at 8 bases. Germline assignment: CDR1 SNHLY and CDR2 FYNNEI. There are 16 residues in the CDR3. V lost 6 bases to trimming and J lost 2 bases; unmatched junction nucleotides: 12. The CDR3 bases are TGTGCCAGCAGGGTAAATATAGCGGGGAGAACCTACGAGCAGTACGTC. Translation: CASRVNIAGRTYEQYV.

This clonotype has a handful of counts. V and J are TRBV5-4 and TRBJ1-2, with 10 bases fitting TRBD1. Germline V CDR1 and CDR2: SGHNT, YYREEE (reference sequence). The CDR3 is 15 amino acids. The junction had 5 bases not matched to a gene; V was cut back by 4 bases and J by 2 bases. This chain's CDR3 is CASSRTGGENYGYTF. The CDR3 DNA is TGTGCCAGCAGCAGGACAGGGGGGGAGAACTATGGCTACACCTTC.

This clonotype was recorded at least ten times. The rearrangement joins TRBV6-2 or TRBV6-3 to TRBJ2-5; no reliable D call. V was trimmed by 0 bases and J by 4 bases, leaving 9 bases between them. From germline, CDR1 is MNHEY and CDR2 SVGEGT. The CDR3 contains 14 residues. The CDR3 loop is CASSYSTEIETQYF. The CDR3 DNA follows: TGTGCCAGCAGTTACTCGACGGAAATAGAGACCCAGTACTTC.

In DNA form, the CDR3 reads TGTGCCAGCAGTCCCCATACAACAGATACGCAGTATTTT. Translation: CASSPHTTDTQYF. The V call is TRBV27, the J call TRBJ2-3; D not resolved. V was clipped by 5 bases and J by 3 bases, with 9 bases between them. This CDR3 region has 13 residues. Germline CDR1 reads MNHEY; CDR2 reads SMNVEV (reference sequence).

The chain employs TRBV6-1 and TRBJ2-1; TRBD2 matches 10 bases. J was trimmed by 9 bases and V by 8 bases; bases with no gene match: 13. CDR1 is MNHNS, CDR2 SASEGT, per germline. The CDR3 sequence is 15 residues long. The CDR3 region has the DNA TGTGCCAGCTCCAGCGGCAGCGGGGGGGCGGTTGAGCAGTTCTTC. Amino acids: CASSSGSGGAVEQFF.

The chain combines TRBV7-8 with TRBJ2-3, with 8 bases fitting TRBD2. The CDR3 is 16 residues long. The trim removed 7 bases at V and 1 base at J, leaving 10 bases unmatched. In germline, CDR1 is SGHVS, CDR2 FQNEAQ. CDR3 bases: TGTGCCAGCATCGCCCTTCGGGGGGGCCGCACAGATACGCAGTATTTT. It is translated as CASIALRGGRTDTQYF.

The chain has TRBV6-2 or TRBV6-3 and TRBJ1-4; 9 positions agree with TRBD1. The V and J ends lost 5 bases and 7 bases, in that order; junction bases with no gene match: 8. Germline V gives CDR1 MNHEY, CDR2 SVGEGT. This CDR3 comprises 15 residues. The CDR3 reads CASSTGQGRSEKLFF. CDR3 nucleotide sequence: TGTGCCAGCAGTACGGGACAGGGTCGGAGTGAAAAACTGTTTTTT.

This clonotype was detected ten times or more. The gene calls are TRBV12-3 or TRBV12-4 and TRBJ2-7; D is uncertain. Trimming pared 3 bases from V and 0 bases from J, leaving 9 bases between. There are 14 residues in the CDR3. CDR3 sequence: CASSFGQSSYEQYF. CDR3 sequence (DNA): TGTGCCAGCAGTTTTGGGCAGAGCTCCTACGAGCAGTACTTC.

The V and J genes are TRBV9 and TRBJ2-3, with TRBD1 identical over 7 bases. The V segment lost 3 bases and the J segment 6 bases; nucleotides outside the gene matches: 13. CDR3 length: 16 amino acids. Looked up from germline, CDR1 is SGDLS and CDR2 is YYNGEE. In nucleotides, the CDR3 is TGTGCCAGCAGCGCAAGGGGGCGAACCAATGAGGATACGCAGTATTTT. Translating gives CASSARGRTNEDTQYF. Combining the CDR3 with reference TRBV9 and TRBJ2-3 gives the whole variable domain DSGVTQTPKHLITATGQRVTLRCSPRSGDLSVYWYQQSLDQGLQFLIQYYNGEERAKGNILERFSAQQFPDLHSELNLSSLELGDSALYFCASSARGRTNEDTQYFGPGTRLTVL.

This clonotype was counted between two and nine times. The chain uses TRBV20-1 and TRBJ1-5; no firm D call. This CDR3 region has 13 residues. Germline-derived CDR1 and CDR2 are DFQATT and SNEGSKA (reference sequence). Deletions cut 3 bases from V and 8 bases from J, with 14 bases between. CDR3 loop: CSARGGVGEPQHF. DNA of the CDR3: TGCAGTGCTAGGGGTGGGGTTGGGGAGCCCCAGCATTTT.

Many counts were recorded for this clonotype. Here the CDR3 reads CSGLRGQGSNEQFF. CDR3 nucleotides: TGCAGCGGACTACGGGGACAGGGGTCCAATGAGCAGTTCTTC. The V gene is TRBV29-1, the J gene TRBJ2-1; 10 bases match TRBD1. This CDR3 has 14 residues. In germline, CDR1 is SQVTM, CDR2 ANQGSEA. After removal of 7 bases from V and 6 bases from J, the junction contained 9 bases not matched to a gene.

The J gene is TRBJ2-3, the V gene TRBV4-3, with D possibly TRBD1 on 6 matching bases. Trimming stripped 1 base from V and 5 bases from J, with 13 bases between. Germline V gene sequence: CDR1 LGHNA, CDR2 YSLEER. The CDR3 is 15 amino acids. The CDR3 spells CASSQAQPGVDTQYF. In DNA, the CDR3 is TGCGCCAGCAGCCAAGCACAGCCAGGGGTAGATACGCAGTATTTT.

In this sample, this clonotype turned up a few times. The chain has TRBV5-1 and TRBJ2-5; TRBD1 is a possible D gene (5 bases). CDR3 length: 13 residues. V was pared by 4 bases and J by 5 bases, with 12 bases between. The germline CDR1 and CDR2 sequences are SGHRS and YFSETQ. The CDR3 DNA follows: TGCGCCAGCAGCGGCAGATGGGGCGAGACCCAGTACTTC. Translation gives CASSGRWGETQYF.

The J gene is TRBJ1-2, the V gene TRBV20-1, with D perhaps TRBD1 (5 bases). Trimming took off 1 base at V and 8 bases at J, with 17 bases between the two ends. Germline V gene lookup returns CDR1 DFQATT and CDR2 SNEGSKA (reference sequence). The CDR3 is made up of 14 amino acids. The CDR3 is CSARVSRGVGGYTF. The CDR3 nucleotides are TGCAGTGCTAGAGTCTCGAGAGGGGTAGGGGGCTACACCTTC.

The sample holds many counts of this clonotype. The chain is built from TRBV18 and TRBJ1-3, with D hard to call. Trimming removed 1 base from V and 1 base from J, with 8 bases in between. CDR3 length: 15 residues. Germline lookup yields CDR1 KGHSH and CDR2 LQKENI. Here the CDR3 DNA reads TGTGCCAGCTCACCACTCGGGGAATCTGGAAACACCATATATTTT. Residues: CASSPLGESGNTIYF.

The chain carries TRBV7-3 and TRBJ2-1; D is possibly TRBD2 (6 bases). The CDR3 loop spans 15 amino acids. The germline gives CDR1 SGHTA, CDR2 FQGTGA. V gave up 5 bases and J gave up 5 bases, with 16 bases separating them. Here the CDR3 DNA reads TGTGCCAGCAGCCCCGGGAGAACGAGAGACAATGAGCAGTTCTTC. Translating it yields CASSPGRTRDNEQFF.

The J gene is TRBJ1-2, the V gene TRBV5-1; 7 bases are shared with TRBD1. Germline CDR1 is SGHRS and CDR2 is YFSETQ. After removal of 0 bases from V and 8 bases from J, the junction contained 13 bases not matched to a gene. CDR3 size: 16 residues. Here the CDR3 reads CASSLGHRDSSYGYTF. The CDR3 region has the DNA TGCGCCAGCAGCTTGGGCCACCGGGACAGTTCTTACGGCTACACCTTC.

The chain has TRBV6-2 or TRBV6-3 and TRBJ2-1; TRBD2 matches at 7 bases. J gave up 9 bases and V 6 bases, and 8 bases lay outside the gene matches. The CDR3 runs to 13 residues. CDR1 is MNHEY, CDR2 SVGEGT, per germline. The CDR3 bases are TGTGCCAGCAGCCGCGGGGGAGTAGGTGAGCAGTTCTTC. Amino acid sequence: CASSRGGVGEQFF.

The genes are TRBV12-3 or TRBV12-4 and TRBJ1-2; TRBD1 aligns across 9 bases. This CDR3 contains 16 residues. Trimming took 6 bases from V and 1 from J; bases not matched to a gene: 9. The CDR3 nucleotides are TGTGCCAGCAGCCCAACGGGACAGGGACTTAACTATGGCTACACCTTC. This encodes CASSPTGQGLNYGYTF.